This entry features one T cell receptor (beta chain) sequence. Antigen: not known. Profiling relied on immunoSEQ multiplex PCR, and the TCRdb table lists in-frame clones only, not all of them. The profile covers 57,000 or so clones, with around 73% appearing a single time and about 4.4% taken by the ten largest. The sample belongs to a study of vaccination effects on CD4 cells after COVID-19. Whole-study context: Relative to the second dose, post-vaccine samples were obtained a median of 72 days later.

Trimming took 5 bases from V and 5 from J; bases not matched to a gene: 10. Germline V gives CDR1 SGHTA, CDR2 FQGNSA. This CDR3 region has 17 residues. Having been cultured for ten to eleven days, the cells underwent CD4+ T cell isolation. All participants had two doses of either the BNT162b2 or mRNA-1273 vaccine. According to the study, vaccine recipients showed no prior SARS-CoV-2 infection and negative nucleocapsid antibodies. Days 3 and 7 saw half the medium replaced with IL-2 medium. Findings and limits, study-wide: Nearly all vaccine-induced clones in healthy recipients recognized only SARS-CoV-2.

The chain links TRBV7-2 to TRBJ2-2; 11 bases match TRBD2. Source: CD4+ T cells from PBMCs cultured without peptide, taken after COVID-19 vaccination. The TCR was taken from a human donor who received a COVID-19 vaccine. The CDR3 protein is CASSPPGLAGGTGELFF. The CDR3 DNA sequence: TGTGCCAGCAGCCCCCCGGGTCTAGCGGGGGGTACCGGGGAGCTGTTTTTT.